The clone carrying this T cell receptor beta chain was recorded at least ten times. This entry comes from a study of read filtering for tumor transcriptome and immune sequencing. V lost 0 bases to trimming and J lost 6 bases, with 11 bases between them. From germline, CDR1 is LGHNA and CDR2 YNFKEQ. CDR3 length: 15 residues. This library used approximately 390 ng RNA and molecular barcoded adaptors spanning alpha/delta and beta/gamma chains. Using its own MiXCR run on the reads, TCRdb lists one record per CDR3 protein. The repertoire holds about 24,000 distinct CDR3 sequences, with 20% to 25% as singletons.

The rearrangement uses TRBV4-2 and TRBJ1-4; TRBD1 might be the D (5 bases). Sequenced sample: a population of CD138-negative cells sorted from bone marrow. The clonotype originates from a donor at least 40 years old with multiple myeloma. The CDR3 DNA follows: TGTGCCAGCAGCCAAGAATCAGGGTTTTATGAAAAACTGTTTTTT. This sequence encodes CASSQESGFYEKLFF.